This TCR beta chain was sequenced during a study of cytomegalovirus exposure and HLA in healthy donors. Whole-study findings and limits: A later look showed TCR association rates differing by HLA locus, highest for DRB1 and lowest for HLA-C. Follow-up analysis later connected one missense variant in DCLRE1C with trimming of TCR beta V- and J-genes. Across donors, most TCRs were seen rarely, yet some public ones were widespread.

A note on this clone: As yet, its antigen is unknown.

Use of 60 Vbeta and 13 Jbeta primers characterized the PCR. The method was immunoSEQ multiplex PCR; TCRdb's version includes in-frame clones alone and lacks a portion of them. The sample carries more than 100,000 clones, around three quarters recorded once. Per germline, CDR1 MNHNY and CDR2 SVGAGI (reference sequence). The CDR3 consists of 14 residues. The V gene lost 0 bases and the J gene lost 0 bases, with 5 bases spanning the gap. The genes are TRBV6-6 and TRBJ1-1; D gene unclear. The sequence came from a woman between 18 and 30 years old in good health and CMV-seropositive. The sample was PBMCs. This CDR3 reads CASSYSLVNTEAFF. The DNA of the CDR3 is TGTGCCAGCAGTTACTCCCTAGTGAACACTGAAGCTTTCTTT.